This T cell receptor beta chain was identified during a study of CD8 T cells in ankylosing spondylitis. Overall study findings and caveats: A motif of eight or nine highly homologous TCR beta variants was seen as apparently characteristic of ankylosing spondylitis blood. It was reported that disease-linked clones were significantly enriched in matched ankylosing spondylitis synovial fluid. Both synovial fluid and blood in reactive arthritis had previously been reported to carry some motif variants. Relatively rare in peripheral blood, disease-linked clones were also CD8+.

Preparation of TCR beta libraries was done by quantitative 5'-RACE with molecular barcodes. TCRdb fed the 5' RACE reads into MiXCR, producing one record per CDR3 protein. The sample yields more than 600,000 distinct CDR3 sequences, 15% to 20% seen once. The ends were cut back, 2 bases at V and 1 base at J, with 8 bases in the middle. Germline CDR1 is SGHTA and CDR2 is FQGTGA. There are 15 residues in the CDR3. There are many counts of this clonotype. The antigen remains unidentified. The rearrangement joins TRBV7-3 to TRBJ2-2; D might be TRBD1 (5 bases). This clonotype was sampled from a male donor with ankylosing spondylitis. Sequencing was done on a sample of blood, either unsorted or a sorted T cell fraction (not recorded which). The CDR3 DNA sequence: TGTGCCAGCAGCTTACAGGGCCTGAACACCGGGGAGCTGTTTTTT. This gives the protein CASSLQGLNTGELFF.